The 26 T cell receptor beta chains below come from one sample, sequenced in a study of blood T cell repertoires in COVID-19. Clones were sequenced by immunoSEQ multiplex PCR, and TCRdb holds only the in-frame ones, with some missing. The repertoire consists of around 370,000 clones, with about 87% occurring once and the leading ten covering roughly 6.3%. Material: peripheral blood. The receptors here all came from a woman aged 45 to 65 with COVID-19, enrolled during active disease.

The gene calls are TRBV3-1 (or the pseudogene TRBV3-2) and TRBJ2-7; D gene unclear. With 5 bases removed from V and 0 bases from J, the gap between germline ends came to 8 bases. The CDR3 consists of 13 residues. The germline V gene has CDR1 LGHDT and CDR2 YNNKEL (reference sequence). The chain's CDR3 is CASSSTSSYEQYF. The DNA of the CDR3 is TGTGCCAGCAGCTCAACAAGCTCCTACGAGCAGTACTTC.

The V gene is TRBV30, the J gene TRBJ2-7; 8 nucleotides line up with TRBD1. The CDR3 totals 15 residues. CDR1 GTSNPN and CDR2 SVGIG come from the germline V gene (reference sequence). The V gene end was trimmed by 3 bases and the J gene end by 4 bases; junction bases not matched to a gene: 11. CDR3 nucleotide sequence: TGTGCCTGGAGCTCCGGACAGGGAAGTTTATACGAGCAGTACTTC. Translation gives CAWSSGQGSLYEQYF.

Only a few counts were recorded for this clone. The rearrangement uses TRBV2 and TRBJ2-7, with D possibly TRBD1 on 6 matching bases. Germline loops: CDR1 SNHLY, CDR2 FYNNEI. This CDR3 region has 13 residues. The V end lost 7 bases, the J end lost 0 bases, and 10 bases lay between the germline ends. The CDR3, as DNA: TGTGCCAGCAACCGGGACATCTCCTACGAGCAGTACTTC. Translating gives CASNRDISYEQYF.

V is TRBV5-1 and J is TRBJ2-1; the D gene is possibly TRBD2 (6 bases). The CDR3 is 15 amino acids. The V end lost 0 bases, the J end lost 8 bases, and 15 bases lay between the germline ends. Germline CDR1 SGHRS, CDR2 YFSETQ. The CDR3 bases are TGCGCCAGCAGCTTGGGGACGGCGCCTAGCGATGAGCAGTTCTTC. Translated, it gives CASSLGTAPSDEQFF.

V and J are TRBV5-1 and TRBJ2-1, with TRBD2 identical over 10 bases. The CDR3 has 15 residues. V gave up 2 bases and J gave up 5 bases; unmatched junction bases: 4. Germline CDR1 SGHRS, CDR2 YFSETQ. DNA of the CDR3: TGCGCCAGCAGCTTCATAGCGGGAGGCAACAATGAGCAGTTCTTC. Its translation is CASSFIAGGNNEQFF.

The chain recombines TRBV9 with TRBJ2-1; no clear D. V gave up 0 bases and J gave up 0 bases, with 7 bases separating them. Per the germline V gene, CDR1 is SGDLS and CDR2 is YYNGEE. The length of the CDR3 is 15 residues. Here the CDR3 reads CASSVVENSYNEQFF. The CDR3 nucleotides are TGTGCCAGCAGCGTAGTGGAGAACTCCTACAATGAGCAGTTCTTC.

This clone was observed a single time. This chain connects TRBV9 to TRBJ2-7; D may be TRBD2 (6 bases). Germline V gene sequence: CDR1 SGDLS, CDR2 YYNGEE. V lost 0 bases and J 3 bases, leaving 10 bases between the germline ends. The CDR3 has 14 residues. CDR3 region: CASSVGGVGYEQYF. CDR3 sequence (DNA): TGTGCCAGCAGCGTAGGGGGGGTTGGCTACGAGCAGTACTTC.

The chain combines TRBV2 with TRBJ2-1; perhaps TRBD2 as D (6 bases). Trimming removed 7 bases from V and 6 bases from J, with 19 bases in between. The CDR3 spans 15 residues. Germline V lookup: CDR1 SNHLY, CDR2 FYNNEI. The CDR3 DNA is TGTGCCAGCACCGTGACGTCGTGGCGGGGCAATGAGCAGTTCTTC. Translated: CASTVTSWRGNEQFF.

This chain uses TRBV6-6 with TRBJ2-2; 11 bases are a match to TRBD1. Germline values: CDR1 MNHNY, CDR2 SVGAGI (reference sequence). After removal of 7 bases from V and 4 bases from J, the junction contained 5 bases not matched to a gene. The CDR3 sequence is 15 residues long. CDR3 residues: CASTQGTGGTGELFF. The CDR3 DNA reads TGTGCCAGCACCCAGGGGACAGGGGGCACCGGGGAGCTGTTTTTT.

V and J are TRBV27 and TRBJ2-4; D remains ambiguous. CDR1 and CDR2 from the germline V gene are MNHEY and SMNVEV (reference sequence). CDR3 size: 15 residues. Trimming took off 5 bases at V and 0 bases at J, with 11 bases between the two ends. The CDR3 is CASSPLDLAKNIQYF. The CDR3 DNA follows: TGTGCCAGCAGTCCTCTAGATCTAGCCAAAAACATTCAGTACTTC.

The rearrangement links TRBV6-1 to TRBJ1-6; maybe TRBD1 (6 bases). CDR1 is MNHNS, CDR2 SASEGT, per germline. V was pared by 3 bases and J by 4 bases, with 10 bases between. The CDR3 runs 15 residues. The CDR3, as DNA: TGTGCCAGCAGTGACGAACAGGGATATAATTCACCCCTCCACTTT. Amino acids: CASSDEQGYNSPLHF.

The chain links TRBV6-4 to TRBJ1-1; D gene unclear. Germline values: CDR1 MRHNA, CDR2 SNTAGT. The CDR3 extends over 13 amino acids. V lost 3 bases, J lost 9 bases, and 14 bases lay in between. The CDR3 loop is CASSEPGTGKAFF. The CDR3 coding sequence is TGTGCCAGCAGTGAGCCGGGAACGGGAAAAGCTTTCTTT.

Only a few counts were recorded for this clone. This sequence joins TRBV6-1 and TRBJ1-1; a possible D gene is TRBD1 (6 bases). The germline CDR1 and CDR2 sequences are MNHNS and SASEGT. The CDR3 runs to 15 residues. Between the trimmed V and J ends, which lost 1 base and 7 bases, there was a span of 16 bases. The CDR3: CASSEGWGGLSEAFF. The CDR3 nucleotides read TGTGCCAGCAGTGAAGGATGGGGGGGGCTTAGTGAAGCTTTCTTT.

This clone was picked up one time. The chain combines TRBV9 with TRBJ2-2, with 10 bases that match TRBD1. The J segment lost 5 bases and the V segment lost 4 bases, leaving 8 bases of the junction unmatched. The CDR3 is 16 amino acids. CDR1 and CDR2 (germline): SGDLS, YYNGEE. CDR3 sequence reads: CASSTRQGARTGELFF. The CDR3 DNA reads TGTGCCAGCAGCACCAGACAGGGGGCGCGTACCGGGGAGCTGTTTTTT. Variable domain in full (rest from reference TRBV9 and TRBJ2-2): DSGVTQTPKHLITATGQRVTLRCSPRSGDLSVYWYQQSLDQGLQFLIQYYNGEERAKGNILERFSAQQFPDLHSELNLSSLELGDSALYFCASSTRQGARTGELFFGEGSRLTVL.

J is TRBJ2-7 and V is TRBV7-2; D might be TRBD2 (6 bases). CDR1 and CDR2 (germline): SGHTA, FQGNSA. The CDR3 contains 13 residues. The V end was cut by 5 bases, the J end by 7 bases, with 15 bases between. The CDR3 DNA sequence: TGTGCCAGCAGCCCGGCTAGGGCGGGGGAGCAGTACTTC. Amino acids: CASSPARAGEQYF.

This clone came up once. J is TRBJ2-3 and V is TRBV3-1 (or the pseudogene TRBV3-2), with 10 bases fitting TRBD1. CDR3 length: 16 residues. V lost 1 base and J lost 2; bases outside the gene matches: 3. Germline CDR1 is LGHDT and CDR2 is YNNKEL (reference sequence). DNA of the CDR3: TGTGCCAGCAGCCAAGGTGACAGGGGGCCCACAGATACGCAGTATTTT. This sequence encodes CASSQGDRGPTDTQYF.

V gene TRBV6-2 or TRBV6-3 combines with J gene TRBJ2-1, with 7 bases fitting TRBD2. The V and J ends lost 0 bases and 0 bases, in that order; junction bases with no gene match: 8. The CDR3 totals 18 residues. CDR1 is MNHEY, CDR2 SVGEGT, per germline. CDR3 nucleotides: TGTGCCAGCAGTTACTCGAGACTAGCCGGCGCCTCCTACAATGAGCAGTTCTTC. Its translation: CASSYSRLAGASYNEQFF.

This chain connects TRBV7-9 to TRBJ2-7; TRBD2 matches at 8 bases. CDR3 length: 16 amino acids. The V and J ends lost 4 bases and 3 bases, in that order; junction bases with no gene match: 11. Germline V lookup: CDR1 SEHNR, CDR2 FQNEAQ (reference sequence). CDR3 coding DNA: TGTGCCAGCAGCTCCACCCTGAGCGGGAGCTACTACGAGCAGTACTTC. Translating it yields CASSSTLSGSYYEQYF.

This sequence joins TRBV3-1 (or the pseudogene TRBV3-2) and TRBJ2-7; D possibly corresponds to TRBD2 (6 bases). Per the germline V gene, CDR1 is LGHDT and CDR2 is YNNKEL (reference sequence). The germline V and J ends were trimmed by 7 bases and 5 bases, with 18 bases remaining between them. This CDR3 is built from 14 residues. The CDR3 region is CASTPWGVSDEQYF. The CDR3, as DNA: TGTGCCAGCACCCCATGGGGGGTTTCGGACGAGCAGTACTTC.

The chain combines TRBV6-5 with TRBJ1-5; D is uncertain. The CDR3 sequence is 14 residues long. The germline gives CDR1 MNHEY, CDR2 SVGAGI. Trimming took 6 bases from V and 3 from J, leaving 12 bases between them. CDR3 loop: CASSREGSNQPQHF. The CDR3 DNA reads as TGTGCCAGCAGCCGCGAGGGATCCAATCAGCCCCAGCATTTT.

Comments on this clone: At one of its ends the junction is not consistent with the germline gene, which may arise from a read error. The CDR3 here is CAWASGDRLLEHF. CDR3 sequence (DNA): TGTGCTTGGGCGTCGGGAGACCGTCTTCTAGAGCATTTT. The V gene is TRBV30, the J gene TRBJ2-3; D may be TRBD2 (6 bases). Germline CDR1 GTSNPN, CDR2 SVGIG (reference sequence). There are 13 residues in the CDR3.

The chain links TRBV2 to TRBJ1-1, with a weak D call TRBD1 (5 bases). The V end was cut by 6 bases, the J end by 1 base, with 9 bases between. CDR1 SNHLY and CDR2 FYNNEI come from the germline V gene. This CDR3 spans 13 amino acids. The CDR3 loop is CASRADKNTEAFF. The CDR3, as DNA: TGTGCCAGCAGGGCGGACAAGAACACTGAAGCTTTCTTT.

The chain employs TRBV5-5 and TRBJ2-7; unclear D gene. The CDR3 runs to 13 residues. Deletions cut 3 bases from V and 3 bases from J, with 10 bases between. CDR1 SGHKS and CDR2 YYEKEE come from the germline V gene (reference sequence). The DNA for the CDR3 is TGTGCCAGCAGCTCAATTGAGCACTACGAGCAGTACTTC. It codes for CASSSIEHYEQYF. Filled out from reference TRBV5-5 and TRBJ2-7, the complete variable domain reads DAGVTQSPTHLIKTRGQQVTLRCSPISGHKSVSWYQQVLGQGPQFIFQYYEKEERGRGNFPDRFSARQFPNYSSELNVNALLLGDSALYLCASSSIEHYEQYFGPGTRLTVT.

The rearrangement joins TRBV27 to TRBJ2-7; 9 nucleotides agree with TRBD1. The CDR3 loop spans 15 amino acids. The junction had 7 bases not matched to a gene; V was cut back by 4 bases and J by 3 bases. Germline V CDR1 and CDR2: MNHEY, SMNVEV (reference sequence). The CDR3 nucleotides are TGTGCCAGCAGTTCACCGGGACAGGGCTTCTACGAGCAGTACTTC. It specifies CASSSPGQGFYEQYF.

The rearrangement uses TRBV3-1 (or the pseudogene TRBV3-2) and TRBJ1-1; 7 positions agree with TRBD1. This CDR3 spans 12 amino acids. Per the germline V gene, CDR1 is LGHDT and CDR2 is YNNKEL (reference sequence). The V gene end was trimmed by 5 bases and the J gene end by 12 bases; junction bases not matched to a gene: 9. Here the CDR3 DNA reads TGTGCCAGCAGCACAGGGGACACCCCACCTTTCTTT. Protein product: CASSTGDTPPFF.

The chain recombines TRBV3-1 (or the pseudogene TRBV3-2) with TRBJ1-3; D remains ambiguous. The CDR3 is made up of 14 amino acids. The V gene lost 2 bases and the J gene lost 8 bases, with 13 bases spanning the gap. Germline lookup yields CDR1 LGHDT and CDR2 YNNKEL (reference sequence). CDR3 region: CASSQYSTGYTIYF. CDR3 in DNA: TGTGCCAGCAGCCAATACAGTACCGGTTACACCATATATTTT.